This TCR beta chain was documented in a study of cytomegalovirus exposure and HLA in healthy donors. Regarding the study as a whole: Upon later analysis, HLA-associated TCR beta chains proved more clonally expanded than other, equally common chains. A missense variant in DCLRE1C was later tied to TCR beta V- and J-gene trimming. In a later analysis, at a false discovery rate of 0.05, 15,000 to 20,000 TCR beta sequences were associated with HLA alleles. Confirmation in vitro established that a few CMV-associated chains were specific for CMV antigens.

With respect to this clone: No antigen is known for it.

The CDR3 is 12 residues long. V dropped 2 bases and J dropped 6 bases, with 6 bases sitting between them. Germline lookup yields CDR1 MNHNS and CDR2 SASEGT. PCR used 60 Vbeta primers and 13 Jbeta primers. Sequencing used immunoSEQ multiplex PCR; TCRdb keeps in-frame clones, though not all of them. This table holds more than 200,000 clones, under 80% found once. This receptor was taken from a girl aged 2-15 years in good health and CMV-seronegative. The sequencing input was PBMCs. The V gene is TRBV6-1, the J gene TRBJ2-3, with D uncertain. Written as DNA, the CDR3 is TGTGCCAGCAGTGAATTTGCGGATACGCAGTATTTT. Its translation: CASSEFADTQYF.